A single sample gave rise to the 2 T cell receptor beta chains below, sequenced in a study of regulatory T cells in long-lasting Graves disease. The TCR beta library used iRepertoire HTBI primers with Arm-PCR amplification of CDR3. One entry per CDR3 protein results from TCRdb running MiXCR on the multiplex PCR reads. Altogether hundreds of thousands of distinct CDR3 sequences are present, 15% to 20% being singletons, with the ten largest covering around 19%. The time point was: newly diagnosed GD, antithyroid drugs for less than 3 months. PBMC-derived RNA was used for the TCR library. These same data were also listed under a study on T cells in Graves' hyperthyroidism and ophthalmopathy.

The sample was peripheral blood mononuclear cells (PBMCs), taken at new diagnosis, from a patient treated with antithyroid drugs. Receptors were obtained from a young woman with Graves disease.

The rearrangement joins TRBV10-3 to TRBJ2-1; TRBD1 might be the D (6 bases). The germline V gene encodes CDR1 ENHRY and CDR2 SYGVKD. This CDR3 has 13 residues. With 4 bases removed from V and 9 bases from J, the gap between germline ends came to 13 bases. CDR3 DNA: TGTGCCATCAGTGCAGTGACAGGCTCTGAGCAGTTCTTC. This sequence encodes CAISAVTGSEQFF.

This clonotype has at least ten counts. This chain joins TRBV2 and TRBJ2-3, with TRBD1 matching 10 bases. The CDR3 has 14 residues. Germline V CDR1 and CDR2: SNHLY, FYNNEI. V was pared by 8 bases and J by 0 bases, with 2 bases of the junction left unmatched. DNA of the CDR3: TGTGCCAGCGGACAGGGGGTTAGCACAGATACGCAGTATTTT. Translated: CASGQGVSTDTQYF.